What follows describes a single T cell receptor beta chain. There is no known antigen for this receptor. The input lacks base qualities; no much larger clone sits a single base away. Library creation used the immunoSEQ multiplex PCR assay. A mixture of 60 forward primers for TCR Vbeta segments and 13 reverse primers for TCR Jbeta segments was used in the multiplex PCR. A multiplex PCR assay on genomic DNA amplified the CDR3 region of rearranged TCR beta genes. The amplified TCR beta libraries were sequenced on the Illumina HiSeq System as 87-base-pair reads. The original methods were these. A later analysis counted tens of millions of unique TCR beta chains across the 600 to 850 repertoires, and 9.5 million to 11 million of these chains were shared by at least two donors. Raw reads were error-corrected and collapsed into unique sequences by a nearest-neighbor algorithm in which closely related sequences were merged to remove PCR and sequencing errors. Alignment of CDR3 sequences to IMGT reference sequences was used to assign V, D and J gene segments. For a sequence to be retained, a match of at least six nucleotides was required to both a V gene segment and a J gene segment. Rearrangements were called productive when the CDR3 lacked stop codons and stayed in frame with V and J; all others were non-productive. Following IMGT convention, CDR3 was defined as the stretch from the second conserved V-encoded cysteine up to the conserved J-encoded phenylalanine. The earlier analysis of 550 to 650 of the donors excluded any sequence lacking an unambiguous match to a single V gene segment. In an earlier analysis of about 590 of the donors, a V segment was called functional when productive rearrangements were above 56.7%, and segregating when the standard deviation between donors exceeded 5%. A statistical classification framework was developed to diagnose cytomegalovirus status using the catalog of TCR beta chain sequences. In a later analysis, TCR nucleotide sequences were compared against IMGT/GENE-DB human TR gene sequences so that V and J genes could be assigned. The TCRdist pipeline was used in a later analysis to assign CDR3 sequences and most-parsimonious VDJ recombination scenarios. In a later analysis, every TCR beta chain was defined by the combination of its CDR3 amino acid sequence and its V-gene family, and reads without a unique V-gene family were dropped. A later analysis removed roughly 590 highly shared, low-generation-probability nucleotide sequences to deal with suspected cross-contamination and a sequencing artifact. For each public chain, a later analysis derived a clonal expansion index from normalized ranks of inferred template counts within each repertoire. In a later analysis, generation probabilities were computed using a VDJ recombination model fitted to out-of-frame rearrangements, and the results were checked against IGoR. In a later analysis, hypergeometric tests were used to score TCR-TCR, TCR-HLA and TCR-CMV co-occurrence, with a repertoire-size bias correction applied to TCR pairs. False discovery rates were estimated in a later analysis by permuting HLA or CMV assignments 20 times. In a later analysis, co-occurring TCRs were grouped using DBSCAN, with TCRdist sequence similarity added in when clustering inside HLA-allele-positive subsets. Co-occurrence clustering excluded repertoires with fewer than 30,000 or more than 120,000 public chains, plus five with anomalous nucleotide sharing. TCRdb limited this immuneACCESS table to in-frame rearrangements with V and J called. A share of clones is missing; checked studies link under half to unresolved V genes, and the rest is unexplained. V, J and clone size derive from that table, while D and trimming were established from the DNA sequence. This sample holds about 160,000 clones; 68% were observed only once. In total, the top ten clones hold 3.5% to 5.5% of the sample.

This entry comes from a study of cytomegalovirus exposure and HLA in healthy donors (dated by TCRdb to about 2017). With respect to the entire study: An earlier analysis of 587 of the donors reported 276 Gb of sequence data and approximately 110 million unique TCR beta sequences from about 200 million T cells. About 280 gigabases of sequencing data and 70 million to 100 million unique TCR sequences made up an early release that covered approximately 700 HLA-typed donors. The genetic ancestry cluster associated with self-reported Caucasian donors included about 81% of the roughly 400 genotyped donors. The aim of the study was to test whether cataloging public T cell receptors could identify signatures of past pathogen exposure. The study used immunosequencing to profile the T cell repertoires of more than 650 subjects and linked those repertoires to cytomegalovirus serostatus. A separate validation cohort of over a hundred different subjects was used in addition to the roughly 670-subject first cohort. The study combined high-throughput TCR immunosequencing, statistical association of individual TCRs with disease status, and machine learning to predict cytomegalovirus infection status. A later analysis re-examined previously published TCR beta repertoires from roughly 720 donors and added high-resolution HLA genotyping to investigate patterns of TCR occurrence. Rather than using new phenotypic data, the later analysis identified candidate immune exposures from TCR beta sequences and from how often those sequences occurred across donors. In an earlier analysis of 500 to 650 of the donors, high-throughput TCR beta sequencing was used to judge whether each TCR beta V gene segment behaved as functional or pseudogenic. Donor age, sex, ethnicity and CMV serostatus were compiled alongside the repertoire data. In a later genetic analysis, genome-wide SNP genotypes for about three fifths of the 666 donors were used, and that subset was treated as a discovery cohort. Every discovery cohort repertoire had been produced on one sequencing platform. Class I and class II HLA loci were covered by the typing at four-digit resolution. Typing coverage varied by locus: roughly 629-640 donors for A, B, C, DRB1 and DQB1; about 520 for DQA1; approximately 570 for DPA1; around 450 for DPB1. Because of strong linkage in the cohort, five DR-DQ haplotypes were treated as single units for association and clustering. Among 300 to 450 genotyped donors of the cohort, an average of around 240,000 unique TCR beta nucleotide sequences were sequenced per donor, roughly 18% of them non-productive.

The cohort was made up of 666 healthy bone marrow donors. Cohort members were all nominally healthy when sampled, although unrecorded immune exposures were likely present. The donor tested CMV seropositive, placing the donor among the 290 or so seropositive members of the cohort. A peripheral blood sample was collected from each donor, and TCR beta sequencing was performed on peripheral blood mononuclear cells. Genomic DNA extraction from the blood cell samples was performed with the Qiagen DNeasy Blood Extraction Kit. Including the terminal cysteine and phenylalanine, the CDR3 comprises 12 residues. Only CDR3 DNA is held: 36 bases, read in frame from base 1. The germline V gene provides CDR1 MGHRA and CDR2 YSYEKL. The V end loses 1 base and the J end loses 6 bases, and a stretch of 7 bases separates them. The research as a whole found: An association between a missense DCLRE1C variant and V-gene and J-gene trimming of TCR beta chains was found in a later genetic analysis and replicated in an independent cohort. An earlier analysis of approximately 500 of the donors showed that most TCR beta V segments appeared in productive rearrangements either about 90% or about 30% of the time, which broadly matched IMGT annotations. In a later analysis, the rate of TCR association differed among HLA loci, with DRB1 alleles having the most associated TCRs and HLA-C alleles having the fewest. Several of the top co-occurrence clusters appeared to be linked to parvovirus B19, influenza, CMV and Epstein-Barr virus, according to a later analysis. Immune exposure information for the cohort was limited to CMV serostatus. Cytomegalovirus status was reported to be diagnosed by the classifier with high specificity and sensitivity in both the original and validation cohorts. The study gave a list of under 200 TCR beta chains associated with cytomegalovirus. Presence/absence analyses assumed roughly uniform sequencing depth across donors, an assumption that may not hold. HLA typing was unavailable for some donors at each locus, so association tests used only the typed subset. Because counts were too low, about 18 rarely observed V segments, including chromosome 9 orphons, were excluded from the earlier analysis of a few hundred of the donors. It was suggested by the authors that the approach could potentially be generalized to other disease states and immunological phenotypes. At a false discovery rate of 0.05, a later analysis linked around 17,000 TCR beta sequences to specific HLA alleles. In a later genetic analysis, fewer N-insertions in productive TCRs were reported among donors in an Asian-associated ancestry cluster than the roughly 700-donor mean. Across donors, most TCR sequences were observed very rarely, whereas some public TCRs were present in many individuals. Some IMGT-functional V segments, including TRBV6-2 and TRBV6-3, could not be distinguished by the 87-base-pair reads and were therefore excluded. In vitro tests confirmed that three of the cytomegalovirus-associated TCR beta chains recognize cytomegalovirus antigens. This cohort had only TCR beta chains sequenced, and the lack of alpha or paired-chain data limited which features could be detected. A later analysis found that most CMV-associated TCR beta chains appeared HLA-restricted, with HLA associations seemingly driven largely by CMV exposure. When HLA alleles, especially DR and DQ, strongly co-occurred, attributing TCR associations to individual alleles was difficult. In a later analysis, HLA-associated TCR beta chains showed more clonal expansion and lower generation probabilities than non-associated chains that were equally common. A further reported finding was that TCR beta sequences accurately predicted the HLA-A and HLA-B alleles for most subjects in the first cohort. Linkage disequilibrium might explain the correlated functional status among segregating V segments, but an unknown experimental factor could not be ruled out. A group of highly shared sequence variants was considered likely to be a technical artifact of the sequencing pipeline.

The receptor's source is a woman under 30 in good health and CMV-seropositive. The sample taken for sequencing was PBMCs. In this chain, TRBV4-1 is recombined with TRBJ2-7; the D gene is unclear. The DNA sequence reads TGCGCCAGCAGCCAAGTGGCTGCCGAGCAGTACTTC. This gives the protein CASSQVAAEQYF.